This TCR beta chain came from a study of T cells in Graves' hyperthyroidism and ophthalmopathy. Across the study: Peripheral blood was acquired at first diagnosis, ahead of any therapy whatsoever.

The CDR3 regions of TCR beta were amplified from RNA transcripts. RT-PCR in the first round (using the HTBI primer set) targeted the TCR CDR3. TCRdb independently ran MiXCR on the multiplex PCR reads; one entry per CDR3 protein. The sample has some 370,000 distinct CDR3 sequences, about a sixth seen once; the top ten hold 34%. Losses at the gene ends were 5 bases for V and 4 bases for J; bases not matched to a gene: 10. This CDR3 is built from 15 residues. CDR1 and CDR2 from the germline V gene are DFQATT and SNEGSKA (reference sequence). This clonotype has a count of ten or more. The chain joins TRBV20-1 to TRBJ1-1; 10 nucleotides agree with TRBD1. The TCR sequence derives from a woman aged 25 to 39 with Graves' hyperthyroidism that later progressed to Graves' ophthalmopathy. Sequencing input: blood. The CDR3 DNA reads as TGCAGTGCTTTCGGACAGGGGGGCCGGGGCACTGAAGCTTTCTTT. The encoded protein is CSAFGQGGRGTEAFF.